The T cell receptor beta chain under discussion was sequenced for a study of blood T cell repertoires in COVID-19. Study background: The United States, Italy and Spain provided the acute and convalescent COVID-19 samples. Sample material is recorded as cDNA or gDNA derived from T cells, B-cell-depleted T cells, or PBMCs.

Trimming pared 2 bases from V and 7 bases from J, leaving 11 bases between. Germline-derived CDR1 and CDR2 are MNHEY and SVGAGI. There are 13 residues in the CDR3. This clone was seen once. Original data processing: Estimates of nucleated cell counts were drawn from the amplification of reference gene primers. The assay was immunoSEQ multiplex PCR, and TCRdb's table has in-frame clones only and misses some. V and J calls and clone size are those listed in that table; D and trimming were worked out from the DNA. The table shows some 120,000 clones, with roughly 82% occurring only once. Sequences were obtained from peripheral blood. This clonotype was sampled from a human donor in a cohort sampled during active COVID-19. The chain joins TRBV6-5 to TRBJ1-2, with a tentative D call TRBD1 (5 bases). DNA of the CDR3: TGTGCCAGCAGTTACGGGGGGACGGGTGGCTACACCTTC. It is translated as CASSYGGTGGYTF.